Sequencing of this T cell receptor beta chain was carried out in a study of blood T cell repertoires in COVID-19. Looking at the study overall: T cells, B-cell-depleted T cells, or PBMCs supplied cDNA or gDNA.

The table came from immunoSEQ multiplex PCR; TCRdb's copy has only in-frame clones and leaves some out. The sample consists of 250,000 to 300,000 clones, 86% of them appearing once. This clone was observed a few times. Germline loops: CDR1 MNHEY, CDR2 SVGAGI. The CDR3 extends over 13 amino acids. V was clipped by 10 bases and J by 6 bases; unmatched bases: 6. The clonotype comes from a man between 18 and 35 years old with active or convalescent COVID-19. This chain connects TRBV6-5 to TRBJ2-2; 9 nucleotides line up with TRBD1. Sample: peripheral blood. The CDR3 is CATPGQGSGELFF. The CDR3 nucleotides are TGTGCCACCCCGGGACAGGGATCCGGGGAGCTGTTTTTT.